These 8 T cell receptor beta chains share one sample of origin, sequenced in a study of blood T cell repertoires in COVID-19. Generated by immunoSEQ multiplex PCR, the TCRdb table keeps only in-frame clones and is missing some. The table lists around 300,000 clones, 80% to 95% of them singletons, with more than 6% in the top ten. The sequenced sample consisted of peripheral blood. The receptors come from a young woman with COVID-19, enrolled during active disease.

The chain employs TRBV4-2 and TRBJ1-3, with unresolved D. Germline assignment: CDR1 LGHNA and CDR2 YNFKEQ. CDR3 length equals 17 residues. V was cut by 0 bases and J by 7 bases, with 19 bases left in between. The CDR3 is CASSQDLRAATGNTIYF. DNA for the CDR3: TGTGCCAGCAGCCAAGATTTGAGGGCGGCAACCGGGAACACCATATATTTT.

The rearrangement uses TRBV30 and TRBJ1-1; D is perhaps TRBD1 (5 bases). Deletions cut 0 bases from V and 7 bases from J, with 9 bases between. This CDR3 region has 12 residues. Germline CDR1 reads GTSNPN; CDR2 reads SVGIG (reference sequence). The DNA for the CDR3 is TGTGCCTGGAGTGTAGGGGTTGATGAAGCTTTCTTT. It yields the protein CAWSVGVDEAFF. Complete variable domain (other parts from reference TRBV30 and TRBJ1-1): SQTIHQWPATLVQPVGSPLSLECTVEGTSNPNLYWYRQAAGRGLQLLFYSVGIGQISSEVPQNLSASRPQDRQFILSSKKLLLSDSGFYLCAWSVGVDEAFFGQGTRLTVV.

This chain uses TRBV7-9 with TRBJ2-2; TRBD2 might be the D (5 bases). Germline V CDR1 and CDR2: SEHNR, FQNEAQ (reference sequence). V gave up 3 bases and J gave up 0 bases, with 5 bases separating them. The CDR3 runs 14 residues. This chain's CDR3 is CASSFSANTGELFF. DNA for the CDR3: TGTGCCAGCAGCTTTAGCGCGAACACCGGGGAGCTGTTTTTT.

This sequence joins TRBV4-1 and TRBJ1-1, with TRBD1 identical over 8 bases. Germline V gene lookup returns CDR1 MGHRA and CDR2 YSYEKL. The CDR3 is 15 residues long. V shed 2 bases and J 4 bases; nucleotides not matched to a gene: 6. The DNA for the CDR3 is TGCGCCAGCAGCCAACAGTCAGGGGGCGGCACTGAAGCTTTCTTT. It translates to CASSQQSGGGTEAFF.

V is TRBV5-1 and J is TRBJ1-5, with 7 bases aligning to TRBD1. V shed 0 bases, J shed 6 bases, and the junction held 6 bases outside the gene matches. The germline V gene has CDR1 SGHRS and CDR2 YFSETQ. The CDR3 is 15 amino acids. DNA of the CDR3: TGCGCCAGCAGCTTGGGACAGGGAGGAAGTCAGCCCCAGCATTTT. It codes for CASSLGQGGSQPQHF. The variable domain in full, completed from reference TRBV5-1 and TRBJ1-5, reads KAGVTQTPRYLIKTRGQQVTLSCSPISGHRSVSWYQQTPGQGLQFLFEYFSETQRNKGNFPGRFSGRQFSNSRSEMNVSTLELGDSALYLCASSLGQGGSQPQHFGDGTRLSIL.

This clone was detected once. V usage is TRBV10-1 and J usage is TRBJ1-5, with D possibly TRBD1 on 6 matching bases. Looked up from germline, CDR1 is WNHNN and CDR2 is SYGVQD (reference sequence). V lost 2 bases and J 7 bases, leaving 6 bases between the germline ends. The CDR3 loop spans 12 amino acids. In nucleotides, the CDR3 is TGCGCCAGCAGTGAGGGACAGCAGCCCCAGCATTTT. This codes for CASSEGQQPQHF.

The CDR3 sequence: CASSSTGGGYEQYF. For the CDR3, the DNA is TGTGCCAGCAGCTCCACAGGGGGGGGATACGAGCAGTACTTC. J is TRBJ2-7 and V is TRBV7-2, with a weak D call TRBD1 (8 bases). Germline V gene sequence: CDR1 SGHTA, CDR2 FQGNSA. The CDR3 has 14 amino acids. Deletions cut 4 bases from V and 4 bases from J, with 14 bases between.

This rearrangement joins TRBV12-3 or TRBV12-4 to TRBJ2-1; tentative D call: TRBD2 (6 bases). Trimming stripped 8 bases from V and 4 bases from J, with 12 bases between. The CDR3 extends over 13 amino acids. CDR3 protein: CASRLARYNEQFF. DNA for the CDR3: TGTGCCAGCCGGCTAGCGAGATACAATGAGCAGTTCTTC.